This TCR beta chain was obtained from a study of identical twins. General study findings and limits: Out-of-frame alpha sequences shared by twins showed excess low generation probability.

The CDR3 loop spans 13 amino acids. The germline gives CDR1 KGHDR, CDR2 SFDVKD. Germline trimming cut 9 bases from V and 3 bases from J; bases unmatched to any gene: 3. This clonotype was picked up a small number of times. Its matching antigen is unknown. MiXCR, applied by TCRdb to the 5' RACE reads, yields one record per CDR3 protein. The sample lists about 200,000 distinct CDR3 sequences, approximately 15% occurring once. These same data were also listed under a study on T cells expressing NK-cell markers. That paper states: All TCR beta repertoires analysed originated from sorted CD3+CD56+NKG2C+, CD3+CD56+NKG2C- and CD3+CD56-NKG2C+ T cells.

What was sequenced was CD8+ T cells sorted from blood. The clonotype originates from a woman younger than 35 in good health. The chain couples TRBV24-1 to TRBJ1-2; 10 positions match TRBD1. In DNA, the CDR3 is TGTGCCACCCTGACAGGGGGCCACTATGGCTACACCTTC. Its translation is CATLTGGHYGYTF.